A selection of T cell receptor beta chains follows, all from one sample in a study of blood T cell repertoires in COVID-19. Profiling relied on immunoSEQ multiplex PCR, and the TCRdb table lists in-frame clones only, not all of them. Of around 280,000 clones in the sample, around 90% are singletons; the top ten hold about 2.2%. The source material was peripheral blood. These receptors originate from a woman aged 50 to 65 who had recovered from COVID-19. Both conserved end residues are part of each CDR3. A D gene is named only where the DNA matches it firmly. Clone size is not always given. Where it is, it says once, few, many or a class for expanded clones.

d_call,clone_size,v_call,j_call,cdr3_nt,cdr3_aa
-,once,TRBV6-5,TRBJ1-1,TGTGCCAGCAGTTACTCGCAGGGTCGCACTGAAGCTTTCTTT,CASSYSQGRTEAFF
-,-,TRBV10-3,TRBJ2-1,TGTGCCATCAGTGAGGCAGGGTACAATGAGCAGTTCTTC,CAISEAGYNEQFF
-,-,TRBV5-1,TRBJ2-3,TGCGCCAGCAGCGCACCGACCCCGGGGGATACGCAGTATTTT,CASSAPTPGDTQYF
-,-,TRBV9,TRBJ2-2,TGTGCCAGCAGCGTTACAGGACCGAACACCGGGGAGCTGTTTTTT,CASSVTGPNTGELFF
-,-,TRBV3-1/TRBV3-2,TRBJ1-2,TGTGCCAGCACCCAGGCCGGGGATGGCTACACCTTC,CASTQAGDGYTF
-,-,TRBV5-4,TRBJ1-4,TGTGCCAGCAGCTTTGCGGGGCTTGGTGAAAAACTGTTTTTT,CASSFAGLGEKLFF
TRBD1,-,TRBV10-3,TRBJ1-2,TGTGCCATCAGTGGGGACAGAAACTATGGCTACACCTTC,CAISGDRNYGYTF
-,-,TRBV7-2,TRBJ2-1,TGTGCCAGCAGCTTAGATCTAGCCAGAACCTACAATGAGCAGTTCTTC,CASSLDLARTYNEQFF
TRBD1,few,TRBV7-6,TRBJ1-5,TGTGCCAGCAGCTTAAGGGCAGGGGGGAATCAGCCCCAGCATTTT,CASSLRAGGNQPQHF
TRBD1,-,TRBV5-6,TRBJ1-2,TGTGCCAGCAGGATCACAGGGGGAGATGGCTACACCTTC,CASRITGGDGYTF
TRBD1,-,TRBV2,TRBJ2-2,TGTGCCAGCAGGCCGGACAGGGTGTCCGGGGAGCTGTTTTTT,CASRPDRVSGELFF
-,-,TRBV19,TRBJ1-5,TGTGCCAGTAGTATAGGGGGGACTGGGATTCAGCCCCAGCATTTT,CASSIGGTGIQPQHF
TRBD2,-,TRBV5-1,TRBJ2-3,TGCGCCAGCAGCGTCCTAGCGGGGGGTGGTGCAGATACGCAGTATTTT,CASSVLAGGGADTQYF
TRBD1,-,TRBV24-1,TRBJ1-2,TGTGCCACCAGTGGTGGCAGGGGGTATGGCTACACCTTC,CATSGGRGYGYTF
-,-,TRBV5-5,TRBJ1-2,TGTGCCAGCAGCTTGGGAATCCCCGGAGCGAACTATGGCTACACCTTC,CASSLGIPGANYGYTF
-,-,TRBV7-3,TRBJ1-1,TGTGCCAGCGCCCGGCGGGGGGGGCAGGTCACTGAAGCTTTCTTT,CASARRGGQVTEAFF
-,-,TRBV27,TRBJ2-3,TGTGCCAGCAGTTTACGGGGATACTCCCAGAATACGCAGTATTTT,CASSLRGYSQNTQYF
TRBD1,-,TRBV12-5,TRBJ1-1,TGTGCTAGTCGAAGTGGGACAGGGCGTACTGAAGCTTTCTTT,CASRSGTGRTEAFF
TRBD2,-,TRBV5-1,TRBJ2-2,TGCGCCAGCAGCCTAAATAGCGGGGCGAACACCGGGGAGCTGTTTTTT,CASSLNSGANTGELFF
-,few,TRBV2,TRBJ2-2,TGTGCCAGCAGTGTTAATTTAGCCGGGGAGCTGTTTTTT,CASSVNLAGELFF
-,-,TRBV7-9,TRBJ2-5,TGTGCCAGCAGCGATAGCTACTACCAAGAGACCCAGTACTTC,CASSDSYYQETQYF
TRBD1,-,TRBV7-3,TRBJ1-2,TGTGCCAGCAGCCCAGGACAGGAGTATGGCTACACCTTC,CASSPGQEYGYTF
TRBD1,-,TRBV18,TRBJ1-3,TGTGCCAGCTCACCTGTTGGCCAGGGGGACACCATATATTTT,CASSPVGQGDTIYF
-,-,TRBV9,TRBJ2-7,TGTGCCAGCAGCGTATTACCCGACACCGAGCAGTACTTC,CASSVLPDTEQYF
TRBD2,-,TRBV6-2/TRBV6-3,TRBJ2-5,TGTGCCAGCAGTTGGACTAGCGGGGGGGCCCGGGAGACCCAGTACTTC,CASSWTSGGARETQYF
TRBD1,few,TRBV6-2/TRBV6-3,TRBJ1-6,TGTGCCAGCAGTCCACGGACAGGCGCGCCCCTCCACTTT,CASSPRTGAPLHF
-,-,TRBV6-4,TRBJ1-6,TGTGCCAGCAGTGACTCGCCAGGGGATAATTCACCCCTCCACTTT,CASSDSPGDNSPLHF
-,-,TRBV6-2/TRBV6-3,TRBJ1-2,TGTGCCAGCAGCTCTAGCCGCTTAGCTAACTATGGCTACACCTTC,CASSSSRLANYGYTF
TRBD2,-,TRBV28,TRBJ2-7,TGTGCCAGCCTTCCCCATAGCGGGAGTGGCTACGAGCAGTACTTC,CASLPHSGSGYEQYF
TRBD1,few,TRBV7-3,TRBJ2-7,TGTGCCAGCAGCTTAAGAGGGGGCCCCTACGAGCAGTACTTC,CASSLRGGPYEQYF
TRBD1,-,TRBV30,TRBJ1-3,TGTGCCTGGAGACGTGACAGGGGATCTGGAAACACCATATATTTT,CAWRRDRGSGNTIYF
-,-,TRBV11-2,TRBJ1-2,TGTGCCAGCAGCGCGGGGACGGCGCTGTACTATGGCTACACCTTC,CASSAGTALYYGYTF
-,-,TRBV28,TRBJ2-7,TGTGCCAGCAGTACCCGGGGGTTAAATTCGGAGCAGTACTTC,CASSTRGLNSEQYF
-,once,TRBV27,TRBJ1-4,TGTGCCAGCAGTTTATTGACCTATAAGGACAGAGATCAAAAACTGTTTTTT,CASSLLTYKDRDQKLFF
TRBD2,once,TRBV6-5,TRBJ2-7,TGTGCCAGCAGTTATCCGGGACTAGCGATCTGGGAGCAGTACTTC,CASSYPGLAIWEQYF
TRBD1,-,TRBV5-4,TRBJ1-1,TGTGCCAGCAGCAGAGACAGGGGGGACACTGAAGCTTTCTTT,CASSRDRGDTEAFF
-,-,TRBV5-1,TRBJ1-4,TGCGCCAGCAGCACCGCCAGGGTAGGGGCGACTAATGAAAAACTGTTTTTT,CASSTARVGATNEKLFF